What follows are 3 T cell receptor beta chains derived from one specimen sequenced in a study of cytomegalovirus exposure and HLA in healthy donors. Use of 60 Vbeta and 13 Jbeta primers characterized the PCR. TCRdb's table, derived via immunoSEQ multiplex PCR, lists solely in-frame clones and lacks some. The profile covers about 130,000 clones, with 80% appearing a single time and approximately 5% taken by the ten largest. Sequencing was done on a sample of PBMCs. These receptors were obtained from a man aged 25 to 40 in good health and CMV-seronegative.

The CDR3 loop is CASSLETVTNSPLHF. CDR3 nucleotide sequence: TGTGCCAGCAGCTTAGAAACAGTTACTAATTCACCCCTCCACTTT. The rearrangement joins TRBV7-2 to TRBJ1-6; D is unresolved. This CDR3 spans 15 amino acids. The germline gives CDR1 SGHTA, CDR2 FQGNSA. V lost 1 base and J 6 bases, leaving 10 bases between the germline ends.

The V call is TRBV6-5, the J call TRBJ1-2; 7 bases match TRBD1. V dropped 0 bases and J dropped 1; count of bases not matched to a gene: 2. The CDR3 has 15 amino acids. Germline V gene sequence: CDR1 MNHEY, CDR2 SVGAGI. CDR3 nucleotide sequence: TGTGCCAGCAGTTACTCGACAGGGAATAACTATGGCTACACCTTC. It yields the protein CASSYSTGNNYGYTF.

The chain recombines TRBV29-1 with TRBJ1-2; 8 nucleotides match TRBD1. Germline lookup yields CDR1 SQVTM and CDR2 ANQGSEA. V was pared by 6 bases and J by 7 bases, with 13 bases of the junction left unmatched. The CDR3 loop spans 14 amino acids. DNA for the CDR3: TGCAGCGTAAGCGCCGCAGGGGGCGCGAGTGGCTACACCTTC. Translation gives CSVSAAGGASGYTF.